Listed below are T cell receptor beta chains from one sample, sequenced in a study of blood T cell repertoires in COVID-19. Here immunoSEQ multiplex PCR was the method, and the copy in TCRdb shows in-frame clones only, minus some. The sample records roughly 120,000 clones, around nine tenths being singletons. Sample: peripheral blood. Receptors were obtained from a man between 60 and 75 years old with COVID-19, enrolled during active disease. CDR3s include the opening cysteine and the closing phenylalanine or tryptophan. D genes are given only for firm matches. The size entry is marked missing in some rows and otherwise reads once, few, many or a size class.

length: 16
J: TRBJ2-7
V: TRBV28
size: NA
D: TRBD2
DNA: TGTGCCAGCACACCGCGAGCGGGAGGCCCGGGGTCAGGGCAGTACTTC
CDR3: CASTPRAGGPGSGQYF

length: 17
J: TRBJ1-2
V: TRBV12-2
size: NA
D: NA
DNA: TGTGCAAGTCGCCTCGGCGGGCAGGGGGTTTCCAACTATGGCTACACCTTC
CDR3: CASRLGGQGVSNYGYTF

length: 15
J: TRBJ1-3
V: TRBV4-2
size: few
D: TRBD1
DNA: TGTGCCAGCAGCCAAGATGGGACAGGGGTTACCACCATATATTTT
CDR3: CASSQDGTGVTTIYF

length: 15
J: TRBJ2-1
V: TRBV4-3
size: NA
D: NA
DNA: TGCGCCAGCAGCCAAGCTGCGGGGGCGTGGGGTGAGCAGTTCTTC
CDR3: CASSQAAGAWGEQFF

length: 14
J: TRBJ1-5
V: TRBV30
size: NA
D: NA
DNA: TGTGCCTGGAGTGTAAGGCAGGGGCTACAGCCCCAGCATTTT
CDR3: CAWSVRQGLQPQHF

length: 13
J: TRBJ2-3
V: TRBV5-5
size: NA
D: TRBD2
DNA: TGTGCCAGCAGCTGGGCGGGAGCAGATACGCAGTATTTT
CDR3: CASSWAGADTQYF

length: 15
J: TRBJ2-2
V: TRBV6-5
size: NA
D: TRBD1
DNA: TGTGCCAGCACCCAACGACAGGGAATAGGGGGGGAGCTGTTTTTT
CDR3: CASTQRQGIGGELFF

length: 17
J: TRBJ2-7
V: TRBV3-1/TRBV3-2
size: NA
D: TRBD1
DNA: TGTGCCAGCAGCCAGACGACAGGGGGGGAAGCGCCCTACGAGCAGTACTTC
CDR3: CASSQTTGGEAPYEQYF

length: 16
J: TRBJ2-7
V: TRBV28
size: NA
D: NA
DNA: TGTGCCAGCAGTTTTTCCGACAGGCGGAGCTCCTACGAGCAGTACTTC
CDR3: CASSFSDRRSSYEQYF

length: 14
J: TRBJ1-1
V: TRBV30
size: NA
D: NA
DNA: TGTGCCTGGAGTGTAGGCGGGGTGAACACTGAAGCTTTCTTT
CDR3: CAWSVGGVNTEAFF